The rows below give T cell receptor beta chains drawn from one sample of a study of CD8+ T cells in alopecia areata. Assay: immunoSEQ multiplex PCR; the TCRdb copy retains only in-frame clones and omits some. Of under 150,000 clones listed, around 54% are singletons. The sample consisted of CD4+ T cells sorted from blood, taken at week 24, from a patient treated with tofacitinib. All receptors derive from a human donor with alopecia areata. Both conserved end residues are part of each CDR3. The D gene is left open where the match is weak. Where a row states a size, it is once, few, many or the class of an expanded clone; other rows omit it.

d_call: TRBD1; v_call: TRBV18; clone_size: -; j_call: TRBJ2-1; cdr3_aa: CASSPPIAGQGRVNEQFF; cdr3_nt: TGTGCCAGCTCACCACCGATCGCGGGACAGGGGAGGGTCAATGAGCAGTTCTTC
d_call: -; v_call: TRBV7-2; clone_size: -; j_call: TRBJ1-6; cdr3_aa: CASSLYLDSPLHF; cdr3_nt: TGTGCCAGCAGCTTATATCTAGATTCACCCCTCCACTTT
d_call: TRBD1; v_call: TRBV15; clone_size: -; j_call: TRBJ1-5; cdr3_aa: CATSGDRSNQPQHF; cdr3_nt: TGTGCCACCAGCGGGGACAGAAGCAATCAGCCCCAGCATTTT
d_call: -; v_call: TRBV7-3; clone_size: -; j_call: TRBJ2-5; cdr3_aa: CASSLRDRETQYF; cdr3_nt: TGTGCCAGCAGCTTAAGGGATCGAGAGACCCAGTACTTC
d_call: TRBD1; v_call: TRBV5-1; clone_size: -; j_call: TRBJ2-7; cdr3_aa: CASSPRQGSSYEQYF; cdr3_nt: TGCGCCAGCAGCCCGCGACAGGGGAGCTCCTACGAGCAGTACTTC
d_call: -; v_call: TRBV6-5; clone_size: -; j_call: TRBJ1-6; cdr3_aa: CASRGAGAYNSPLHF; cdr3_nt: TGTGCCAGCAGGGGGGCAGGGGCTTATAATTCACCCCTCCACTTT
d_call: -; v_call: TRBV12-5; clone_size: -; j_call: TRBJ2-7; cdr3_aa: CASGRDFYEQYF; cdr3_nt: TGTGCTAGTGGTAGGGACTTCTACGAGCAGTACTTC
d_call: -; v_call: TRBV19; clone_size: -; j_call: TRBJ2-1; cdr3_aa: CAPSVPANNEQFF; cdr3_nt: TGTGCCCCAAGTGTCCCGGCTAACAATGAGCAGTTCTTC
d_call: -; v_call: TRBV7-2; clone_size: few; j_call: TRBJ2-5; cdr3_aa: CASSLAMGSRETQYF; cdr3_nt: TGTGCCAGCAGCTTAGCGATGGGGTCCAGGGAGACCCAGTACTTC
d_call: -; v_call: TRBV6-5; clone_size: -; j_call: TRBJ1-5; cdr3_aa: CASSYDAGYQPQHF; cdr3_nt: TGTGCCAGCAGTTACGATGCGGGGTATCAGCCCCAGCATTTT
d_call: -; v_call: TRBV5-1; clone_size: -; j_call: TRBJ2-2; cdr3_aa: CASSLNPPGELFF; cdr3_nt: TGCGCCAGCAGCTTGAACCCTCCCGGGGAGCTGTTTTTT
d_call: -; v_call: TRBV30; clone_size: -; j_call: TRBJ2-2; cdr3_aa: CAWSVRGLNTGELFF; cdr3_nt: TGTGCCTGGAGTGTTCGAGGGCTGAACACCGGGGAGCTGTTTTTT
d_call: -; v_call: TRBV30; clone_size: -; j_call: TRBJ1-5; cdr3_aa: CAWSLGGTQPQHF; cdr3_nt: TGTGCCTGGAGTTTGGGCGGGACTCAGCCCCAGCATTTT
d_call: -; v_call: TRBV7-9; clone_size: once; j_call: TRBJ2-1; cdr3_aa: CASSVPGRGPGNEQFF; cdr3_nt: TGTGCCAGCAGCGTGCCCGGCCGGGGCCCGGGGAATGAGCAGTTCTTC
d_call: TRBD2; v_call: TRBV15; clone_size: -; j_call: TRBJ2-5; cdr3_aa: CATEPGLAENYQETQYF; cdr3_nt: TGTGCCACCGAGCCGGGACTAGCGGAAAATTACCAAGAGACCCAGTACTTC
d_call: -; v_call: TRBV19; clone_size: -; j_call: TRBJ1-5; cdr3_aa: CASSPGGVYQPQHF; cdr3_nt: TGTGCCAGTAGCCCGGGGGGAGTTTATCAGCCCCAGCATTTT
d_call: -; v_call: TRBV5-4; clone_size: few; j_call: TRBJ1-4; cdr3_aa: CASSSWTVSTNEKLFF; cdr3_nt: TGTGCCAGCAGCTCATGGACGGTTTCAACTAATGAAAAACTGTTTTTT
d_call: -; v_call: TRBV11-2; clone_size: -; j_call: TRBJ1-2; cdr3_aa: CASSESPGIIGYTF; cdr3_nt: TGTGCCAGCAGCGAATCCCCAGGAATTATCGGCTACACCTTC
d_call: -; v_call: TRBV5-6; clone_size: -; j_call: TRBJ2-2; cdr3_aa: CASSLLGLNTGELFF; cdr3_nt: TGTGCCAGCAGCTTGTTAGGGCTGAACACCGGGGAGCTGTTTTTT
d_call: -; v_call: TRBV30; clone_size: -; j_call: TRBJ2-2; cdr3_aa: CAWSPYVGELFF; cdr3_nt: TGTGCCTGGAGTCCCTACGTAGGGGAGCTGTTTTTT
d_call: -; v_call: TRBV27; clone_size: -; j_call: TRBJ2-5; cdr3_aa: CASSPTRQETQYF; cdr3_nt: TGTGCCAGCAGTCCCACCCGCCAAGAGACCCAGTACTTC
d_call: TRBD1; v_call: TRBV9; clone_size: -; j_call: TRBJ1-4; cdr3_aa: CASSTPGTDYEKLFF; cdr3_nt: TGTGCCAGCAGCACCCCCGGGACAGACTATGAAAAACTGTTTTTT
d_call: -; v_call: TRBV30; clone_size: -; j_call: TRBJ1-4; cdr3_aa: CAWSVRQGHEKLFF; cdr3_nt: TGTGCCTGGAGTGTGCGGCAGGGGCATGAAAAACTGTTTTTT
d_call: TRBD1; v_call: TRBV6-6; clone_size: -; j_call: TRBJ2-7; cdr3_aa: CAIQGPSYEQYF; cdr3_nt: TGTGCGATACAGGGGCCATCCTACGAGCAGTACTTC
d_call: -; v_call: TRBV5-1; clone_size: -; j_call: TRBJ2-5; cdr3_aa: CASTQQETQYF; cdr3_nt: TGCGCCAGCACCCAGCAAGAGACCCAGTACTTC
d_call: -; v_call: TRBV5-1; clone_size: -; j_call: TRBJ2-1; cdr3_aa: CASSSSREQFF; cdr3_nt: TGCGCCAGCAGCTCCTCACGGGAGCAGTTCTTC
d_call: TRBD1; v_call: TRBV15; clone_size: -; j_call: TRBJ1-5; cdr3_aa: CATSMGTGKFQPQHF; cdr3_nt: TGTGCCACCAGCATGGGGACAGGGAAGTTCCAGCCCCAGCATTTT
d_call: TRBD1; v_call: TRBV7-2; clone_size: -; j_call: TRBJ1-2; cdr3_aa: CASSWTGGGYTF; cdr3_nt: TGTGCCAGCAGCTGGACAGGGGGTGGCTACACCTTC
d_call: -; v_call: TRBV7-2; clone_size: -; j_call: TRBJ1-1; cdr3_aa: CASSLDWQSAFF; cdr3_nt: TGTGCCAGCAGCTTAGACTGGCAGTCGGCTTTCTTT
d_call: -; v_call: TRBV6-5; clone_size: -; j_call: TRBJ2-5; cdr3_aa: CASMAGLQETQYF; cdr3_nt: TGTGCCAGCATGGCGGGACTCCAAGAGACCCAGTACTTC
d_call: -; v_call: TRBV29-1; clone_size: -; j_call: TRBJ2-1; cdr3_aa: CSVDGRNNEQFF; cdr3_nt: TGCAGCGTTGACGGGCGGAACAATGAGCAGTTCTTC
d_call: -; v_call: TRBV30; clone_size: -; j_call: TRBJ1-2; cdr3_aa: CALRPPGTGYTF; cdr3_nt: TGTGCCTTAAGGCCCCCAGGCACTGGCTACACCTTC
d_call: TRBD1; v_call: TRBV5-1; clone_size: -; j_call: TRBJ2-7; cdr3_aa: CASSFDRGYEQYF; cdr3_nt: TGCGCCAGCAGCTTCGACAGGGGCTACGAGCAGTACTTC
d_call: TRBD2; v_call: TRBV6-5; clone_size: -; j_call: TRBJ2-5; cdr3_aa: CASSHSGGETQYF; cdr3_nt: TGTGCCAGCAGCCACAGCGGGGGAGAGACCCAGTACTTC
d_call: -; v_call: TRBV30; clone_size: -; j_call: TRBJ1-1; cdr3_aa: CAWSVQLVTEAFF; cdr3_nt: TGTGCCTGGAGTGTACAACTGGTCACTGAAGCTTTCTTT
d_call: TRBD1; v_call: TRBV29-1; clone_size: -; j_call: TRBJ2-7; cdr3_aa: CSVQTGLYEQYF; cdr3_nt: TGCAGCGTACAGACAGGGTTGTACGAGCAGTACTTC
d_call: -; v_call: TRBV10-3; clone_size: -; j_call: TRBJ2-3; cdr3_aa: CQPQAGLWTDTQYF; cdr3_nt: TGTCAGCCCCAGGCGGGACTGTGGACAGATACGCAGTATTTT
d_call: TRBD1; v_call: TRBV7-9; clone_size: -; j_call: TRBJ1-2; cdr3_aa: CASSARTGFDTGRTYGYTF; cdr3_nt: TGTGCCAGCAGCGCCCGGACAGGGTTTGACACCGGTAGGACCTATGGCTACACCTTC
d_call: TRBD1; v_call: TRBV23-1; clone_size: -; j_call: TRBJ1-5; cdr3_aa: CASSQSPRDRPPLGNQPQHF; cdr3_nt: TGCGCCAGCAGTCAATCCCCCCGGGACAGGCCTCCCCTAGGCAATCAGCCCCAGCATTTT
d_call: -; v_call: TRBV4-1; clone_size: few; j_call: TRBJ1-5; cdr3_aa: CASSQDYGRGQGQPQHF; cdr3_nt: TGCGCCAGCAGCCAAGATTATGGGAGGGGTCAGGGTCAGCCCCAGCATTTT
d_call: TRBD2; v_call: TRBV11-2; clone_size: -; j_call: TRBJ2-5; cdr3_aa: CASSPFFLGLAGDRETQYF; cdr3_nt: TGTGCCAGCAGCCCGTTCTTCCTGGGGCTAGCGGGGGATAGAGAGACCCAGTACTTC
d_call: -; v_call: TRBV19; clone_size: few; j_call: TRBJ2-2; cdr3_aa: CASSILLNTGELFF; cdr3_nt: TGTGCCAGTAGTATCCTACTGAACACCGGGGAGCTGTTTTTT
d_call: -; v_call: TRBV4-3; clone_size: once; j_call: TRBJ2-6; cdr3_aa: CASSQGDTHRSGANVLTF; cdr3_nt: TGCGCCAGCAGCCAAGGGGACACCCATAGATCTGGGGCCAACGTCCTGACTTTC
d_call: -; v_call: TRBV7-9; clone_size: -; j_call: TRBJ2-6; cdr3_aa: CASTINGGSGANVLTF; cdr3_nt: TGTGCCAGCACCATCAATGGGGGGAGTGGGGCCAACGTCCTGACTTTC
d_call: TRBD1; v_call: TRBV11-3; clone_size: -; j_call: TRBJ1-2; cdr3_aa: CASSKDRGQFGYTF; cdr3_nt: TGTGCCAGCAGCAAAGACAGGGGGCAGTTCGGCTACACCTTC
d_call: -; v_call: TRBV7-8; clone_size: -; j_call: TRBJ1-5; cdr3_aa: CASSPDRSNLNQPQHF; cdr3_nt: TGTGCCAGCAGCCCCGACAGGAGCAACCTCAATCAGCCCCAGCATTTT
d_call: -; v_call: TRBV9; clone_size: -; j_call: TRBJ2-1; cdr3_aa: CASSVVGTDYNEQFF; cdr3_nt: TGTGCCAGCAGCGTAGTTGGGACTGATTACAATGAGCAGTTCTTC
d_call: -; v_call: TRBV7-2; clone_size: -; j_call: TRBJ2-1; cdr3_aa: CASSSGRRDLDEQFF; cdr3_nt: TGTGCCAGCAGCTCCGGACGAAGGGACCTGGATGAGCAGTTCTTC
d_call: -; v_call: TRBV29-1; clone_size: few; j_call: TRBJ1-1; cdr3_aa: CSVEYGRNTEAFF; cdr3_nt: TGCAGCGTTGAGTATGGACGGAACACTGAAGCTTTCTTT
d_call: TRBD1; v_call: TRBV5-1; clone_size: -; j_call: TRBJ1-2; cdr3_aa: CASSSIGQGWDYGYTF; cdr3_nt: TGCGCCAGCAGCTCGATCGGACAGGGCTGGGACTATGGCTACACCTTC
d_call: -; v_call: TRBV30; clone_size: -; j_call: TRBJ2-5; cdr3_aa: CAWSVDLVTQYF; cdr3_nt: TGTGCCTGGAGTGTAGATCTGGTGACCCAGTACTTC
d_call: TRBD1; v_call: TRBV5-1; clone_size: -; j_call: TRBJ2-5; cdr3_aa: CASSWSDREETQYF; cdr3_nt: TGCGCCAGCAGCTGGTCAGACAGGGAAGAGACCCAGTACTTC